This T cell receptor (beta chain) was profiled in a study of graft-versus-host responses after intestinal transplantation. At the level of the study: As for transplant type, recipients had multivisceral, liver-intestinal, or isolated intestinal grafts. All recipients were given anti-thymocyte globulin induction, and tacrolimus and steroids were then administered for three to four years. Whole-study findings and limits: High graft-versus-host to host-versus-graft T cell clonal ratios marked allografts of patients with graft-donor macrochimerism. An association linked early post-transplant HvG declines with peak circulating GvH clone levels.

Concerning this clone: Its antigen is undetermined.

Repertoires were generated with immunoSEQ multiplex PCR, while TCRdb's copy carries only in-frame clones and drops some. This table holds more than 95,000 clones, 90% to 95% found once. Here the sequenced sample was unstimulated CD4+ T cells sorted from spleen or lymph node cells, taken before intestinal transplant. This clonotype originated in a human donor who received an intestinal transplant.

Here the CDR3 DNA reads TGCGCCAGCAGCACGCGGACAGGGGGCACAGATACGCAGTATTTT. Amino acids: CASSTRTGGTDTQYF. The genes are TRBV5-1 and TRBJ2-3, with 9 bases that match TRBD1. Trimming took 4 bases from V and 1 from J; bases not matched to a gene: 4. The CDR3 extends over 15 amino acids. Germline V gene sequence: CDR1 SGHRS, CDR2 YFSETQ.